This is a list of T cell receptor beta chains from one sample in a study of shared clonotypes between healthy human individuals. Produced via immunoSEQ multiplex PCR; TCRdb's table is partial and in-frame only. The table records some 2,100,000 clones, just over 90% of them present only once. The specimen was naive CD8+ T cells from PBMCs. The receptors were sampled from a man younger than 35 in good health. Some clones in this sample may be carry-over from other donors' samples. CDR3s include the opening cysteine and the closing phenylalanine or tryptophan. The D gene is left open where the match is weak. Clone size appears in some rows only: once, few, many, or a class for an expanded clone.

-	TRBV27	-	TRBJ1-1	CASSLLQGVNTEAFF	TGTGCCAGCAGTTTATTACAGGGAGTGAACACTGAAGCTTTCTTT
-	TRBV27	once	TRBJ2-1	CASSALLPQEGQFF	TGTGCCAGCAGTGCACTCCTGCCCCAGGAGGGGCAGTTCTTC
TRBD2	TRBV14	-	TRBJ2-2	CASSRVGLAGAARTGELFF	TGTGCCAGCAGCCGCGTGGGACTAGCGGGAGCAGCGAGGACCGGGGAGCTGTTTTTT
TRBD2	TRBV11-2	-	TRBJ2-3	CASSPEPGLADF	TGTGCCAGCAGCCCGGAACCGGGACTAGCTGATTTT
-	TRBV9	-	TRBJ2-7	CASSVEGLSSYEQYF	TGTGCCAGCAGCGTAGAGGGACTTAGCTCCTACGAGCAGTACTTC
TRBD1	TRBV6-1	-	TRBJ2-3	CASSEPPGQGEDTQYF	TGTGCCAGCAGTGAACCCCCAGGACAGGGCGAAGATACGCAGTATTTT
TRBD2	TRBV28	-	TRBJ2-3	CASSLRLAGPTDTQYF	TGTGCCAGCAGTTTAAGACTAGCGGGACCCACAGATACGCAGTATTTT
-	TRBV2	-	TRBJ2-7	CASSEPLHYEQYF	TGTGCCAGCAGTGAACCCTTACACTACGAGCAGTACTTC
TRBD2	TRBV27	-	TRBJ2-3	CASSPWTSGLTDTQYF	TGTGCCAGCAGTCCCTGGACTAGCGGGCTCACAGATACGCAGTATTTT
TRBD2	TRBV5-4	-	TRBJ2-3	CASSSWTSGKDTQYF	TGTGCCAGCAGCTCCTGGACTAGCGGTAAAGATACGCAGTATTTT
-	TRBV28	-	TRBJ2-7	CASSLPKRFRSYEQYF	TGTGCCAGCAGTCTGCCCAAAAGGTTTCGATCCTACGAGCAGTACTTC
-	TRBV27	-	TRBJ2-5	CASSSLWGRQETQYF	TGTGCCAGCAGTTCCCTCTGGGGGAGGCAAGAGACCCAGTACTTC
-	TRBV9	-	TRBJ1-2	CASSVDGLARGYTF	TGTGCCAGCAGCGTAGATGGGTTAGCCCGCGGCTACACCTTC
-	TRBV27	-	TRBJ2-1	CASSNRAPRDEQFF	TGTGCCAGCAGCAACCGGGCCCCACGTGATGAGCAGTTCTTC
-	TRBV27	few	TRBJ1-1	CASSLGSGGTEAFF	TGTGCCAGCAGTTTAGGCAGCGGGGGCACTGAAGCTTTCTTT
TRBD2	TRBV5-6	-	TRBJ2-7	CASSPTAGTRRYEQYF	TGTGCCAGCAGCCCCACAGCCGGGACTAGAAGGTACGAGCAGTACTTC
-	TRBV30	-	TRBJ2-1	CAFGQRSLSYNEQFF	TGTGCCTTTGGACAGAGGTCCCTTTCCTACAATGAGCAGTTCTTC
TRBD1	TRBV19	-	TRBJ1-2	CASKGQGLGYGYTF	TGTGCCAGTAAGGGACAGGGGCTAGGCTATGGCTACACCTTC
-	TRBV9	once	TRBJ1-2	CASSTRDGLNYGYTF	TGTGCCAGCAGCACCCGGGACGGACTTAACTATGGCTACACCTTC
-	TRBV7-6	-	TRBJ1-3	CASSPTGPPSSGNTIYF	TGTGCCAGCAGCCCGACGGGACCCCCGAGCTCTGGAAACACCATATATTTT
-	TRBV7-9	-	TRBJ1-3	CASSPNRATSSGNTIYF	TGTGCCAGCAGCCCAAACAGGGCCACCAGCTCTGGAAACACCATATATTTT
TRBD1	TRBV5-1	-	TRBJ2-7	CASSFRDSNQHEQYF	TGCGCCAGCAGCTTCCGGGACAGTAATCAGCACGAGCAGTACTTC
-	TRBV2	few	TRBJ1-1	CASSDSRIEAFF	TGTGCCAGCAGTGATAGCAGGATTGAAGCTTTCTTT
-	TRBV19	-	TRBJ1-1	CASSIGNGFLNTEAFF	TGTGCCAGTAGTATAGGGAATGGTTTTTTGAACACTGAAGCTTTCTTT
-	TRBV7-8	-	TRBJ1-1	CASSPRDPLSTEAFF	TGTGCCAGCAGCCCGAGGGACCCCCTTAGCACTGAAGCTTTCTTT
-	TRBV13	-	TRBJ2-7	CASSLIRSRDEQYF	TGTGCCAGCAGCCTCATCCGCTCTAGAGACGAGCAGTACTTC
-	TRBV7-9	-	TRBJ2-1	CASSFPRAYNEQFF	TGTGCCAGCAGCTTTCCCAGGGCCTACAATGAGCAGTTCTTC
-	TRBV4-1	once	TRBJ1-1	CASSQAGYEAFF	TGCGCCAGCAGCCAGGCTGGGTATGAAGCTTTCTTT
TRBD1	TRBV2	-	TRBJ2-7	CASWQGAYEQYF	TGTGCCAGCTGGCAGGGGGCTTACGAGCAGTACTTC
TRBD1	TRBV29-1	-	TRBJ2-7	CSVVEGQGVLRNSEQYF	TGCAGCGTTGTTGAGGGACAGGGCGTCTTACGGAACTCCGAGCAGTACTTC
-	TRBV27	-	TRBJ2-3	CASSLRSSTDTQYF	TGTGCCAGCAGTTTGCGCAGTAGCACAGATACGCAGTATTTT
-	TRBV28	-	TRBJ2-1	CASSRASPYNEQFF	TGTGCCAGCAGCCGGGCGAGCCCCTACAATGAGCAGTTCTTC
-	TRBV7-9	-	TRBJ1-5	CASSLARTGGGNQPQHF	TGTGCCAGCAGCTTAGCGAGGACGGGCGGTGGCAATCAGCCCCAGCATTTT
-	TRBV10-3	-	TRBJ1-1	CAISEAPGTEAFF	TGTGCCATCAGTGAGGCTCCGGGCACTGAAGCTTTCTTT
-	TRBV6-1	-	TRBJ2-1	CASSEWLYNEQFF	TGTGCCAGCAGTGAGTGGCTTTACAATGAGCAGTTCTTC
TRBD2	TRBV29-1	-	TRBJ2-1	CSVPSGGYNEQFF	TGCAGCGTCCCTAGCGGCGGTTACAATGAGCAGTTCTTC
-	TRBV4-1	-	TRBJ1-2	CASSQAGYGYTF	TGCGCCAGCAGCCAAGCCGGCTATGGCTACACCTTC
-	TRBV2	once	TRBJ1-2	CASSGSSDSNYGYTF	TGTGCCAGCAGTGGGTCCTCGGACAGTAACTATGGCTACACCTTC
TRBD2	TRBV25-1	-	TRBJ2-5	CASSDGLAGGEETQYF	TGTGCCAGCAGCGACGGACTAGCGGGAGGAGAAGAGACCCAGTACTTC
-	TRBV28	-	TRBJ1-5	CASSFLHPGTQPQHF	TGTGCCAGCAGTTTCCTACACCCCGGGACACAGCCCCAGCATTTT
-	TRBV28	-	TRBJ1-1	CASSSTAEAFF	TGTGCCAGCAGTTCGACAGCAGAAGCTTTCTTT
-	TRBV28	-	TRBJ2-1	CASSSLSGQFF	TGTGCCAGCAGTTCCCTCTCGGGGCAGTTCTTC
-	TRBV9	-	TRBJ1-3	CASSVGDAGNTIYF	TGTGCCAGCAGCGTAGGGGACGCTGGAAACACCATATATTTT
-	TRBV10-3	-	TRBJ2-7	CAISDLGVRDEQYF	TGTGCCATCAGTGATTTAGGGGTAAGGGACGAGCAGTACTTC
-	TRBV7-9	-	TRBJ2-2	CASSYPGTAWGTGELFF	TGTGCCAGCAGCTACCCGGGGACCGCCTGGGGCACCGGGGAGCTGTTTTTT
TRBD2	TRBV5-6	once	TRBJ2-3	CASSPGTSGEPTDTQYF	TGTGCCAGCAGCCCGGGGACTAGCGGAGAACCGACAGATACGCAGTATTTT
TRBD2	TRBV9	-	TRBJ2-1	CASSVEKRDEQFF	TGTGCCAGCAGCGTAGAGAAGCGGGACGAGCAGTTCTTC
-	TRBV23-1	-	TRBJ2-1	CASSQSCSVNEQFF	TGCGCCAGCAGTCAGAGCTGTTCCGTCAATGAGCAGTTCTTC
-	TRBV4-1	-	TRBJ2-3	CASSQRPTDTQYF	TGCGCCAGCAGCCAAAGGCCCACAGATACGCAGTATTTT
TRBD2	TRBV6-1	-	TRBJ2-7	CASNRDYYYEQYF	TGTGCCAGTAACCGGGACTACTACTACGAGCAGTACTTC
-	TRBV27	once	TRBJ2-1	CASSSPSQGRWINEQFF	TGTGCCAGCAGTTCTCCCTCCCAGGGCAGGTGGATCAATGAGCAGTTCTTC
-	TRBV14	-	TRBJ2-1	CASSQDSNEQFF	TGTGCCAGCAGCCAGGACTCCAATGAGCAGTTCTTC
-	TRBV27	-	TRBJ2-7	CASSPGLSYEQYF	TGTGCCAGCAGTCCGGGACTCTCCTACGAGCAGTACTTC
-	TRBV7-6	-	TRBJ2-6	CASSLALGLHSGANVLTF	TGTGCCAGCAGCTTAGCTTTGGGACTCCACTCTGGGGCCAACGTCCTGACTTTC
TRBD1	TRBV15	-	TRBJ1-1	CATSRTGGTEAFF	TGTGCCACCAGCAGGACAGGGGGAACTGAAGCTTTCTTT